The next 11 T cell receptor beta chains were all read from a single sample in a study of T cell responses to AZD1222 COVID-19 vaccine. TCRdb's copy holds only in-frame clones and misses some; the assay was immunoSEQ multiplex PCR. The sample lists 120,000 to 150,000 clones; approximately 89% were seen once. The sample in question was peripheral blood, obtained on day 0 of AZD1222 vaccination. These receptors originate from an adult in good health.

For the CDR3, the DNA is TGTGCCACCAGTACCAGATCCTCCTACAATGAGCAGTTCTTC. The encoded protein is CATSTRSSYNEQFF. The V gene is TRBV24-1, the J gene TRBJ2-1; D unresolved. Trimming removed 6 bases at V and 0 bases at J, with 8 bases between. There are 14 residues in the CDR3. CDR1 and CDR2 (germline): KGHDR, SFDVKD.

The chain links TRBV9 to TRBJ1-1; D possibly corresponds to TRBD1 (5 bases). The V end lost 7 bases, the J end lost 8 bases, and 12 bases lay between the germline ends. Per the germline V gene, CDR1 is SGDLS and CDR2 is YYNGEE. The CDR3 extends over 11 amino acids. CDR3 sequence: CASGEGAEAFF. CDR3 nucleotide sequence: TGTGCCAGCGGGGAAGGGGCGGAAGCTTTCTTT.

The chain joins TRBV10-2 to TRBJ2-7, with D tentatively TRBD1 (6 bases). V was trimmed by 2 bases and J by 2 bases, leaving 13 bases between them. Germline V CDR1 and CDR2: WSHSY, SAAADI. The CDR3 length is 15 residues. The CDR3, as DNA: TGCGCCAGCAGTGAGACGGCAGGGGCCACCTACGAGCAGTACTTC. Protein sequence: CASSETAGATYEQYF.

The chain carries TRBV19 and TRBJ2-1; D is perhaps TRBD1 or TRBD2 (5 bases each). The length of the CDR3 is 15 residues. V lost 5 bases and J 4 bases, leaving 15 bases between the germline ends. CDR1 LNHDA and CDR2 SQIVND come from the germline V gene (reference sequence). The chain's CDR3 is CASSWGTKLYNEQFF. DNA of the CDR3: TGTGCCAGTAGTTGGGGGACCAAACTGTACAATGAGCAGTTCTTC.

The gene calls are TRBV6-2 or TRBV6-3 and TRBJ1-2, with D unresolved. This CDR3 comprises 13 residues. V was clipped by 3 bases and J by 3 bases, with 8 bases between them. Germline values: CDR1 MNHEY, CDR2 SVGEGT. CDR3: CASSYAQYYGYTF. The DNA of the CDR3 is TGTGCCAGCAGTTATGCGCAGTACTATGGCTACACCTTC.

DNA for the CDR3: TGTGCCAGCAGTGTAGGGGTAGCTGGAAACACCATATATTTT. Translating gives CASSVGVAGNTIYF. The rearrangement links TRBV28 to TRBJ1-3; D perhaps matches TRBD1 (5 bases). CDR3 length equals 14 residues. Germline V CDR1 and CDR2: MDHEN, SYDVKM. V dropped 5 bases and J dropped 2 bases, with 10 bases sitting between them.

This clone occurred a few times. The chain uses TRBV9 and TRBJ2-3, with 7 positions matching TRBD1. The CDR3 loop spans 16 amino acids. Germline V gene data show CDR1 as SGDLS and CDR2 as YYNGEE. With V trimmed by 0 bases and J by 0 bases, 4 bases remained unmatched. DNA of the CDR3: TGTGCCAGCAGCGTAGAGGGGGCAGCCAGCACAGATACGCAGTATTTT. Its protein product is CASSVEGAASTDTQYF.

CDR3 loop: CASTQEGPGNQPQHF. The CDR3 DNA reads as TGTGCCAGCACCCAAGAGGGGCCGGGCAATCAGCCCCAGCATTTT. This chain joins TRBV2 and TRBJ1-5; perhaps TRBD1 as D (5 bases). Trimming took 7 bases from V and 2 from J, leaving 15 bases between them. The CDR3 sequence is 15 residues long. CDR1 and CDR2 (germline): SNHLY, FYNNEI. Supplemented by reference TRBV2 and TRBJ1-5, the full variable domain reads EPEVTQTPSHQVTQMGQEVILRCVPISNHLYFYWYRQILGQKVEFLVSFYNNEISEKSEIFDDQFSVERPDGSNFTLKIRSTKLEDSAMYFCASTQEGPGNQPQHFGDGTRLSIL.

The gene calls are TRBV7-9 and TRBJ2-1, with a weak D call TRBD2 (5 bases). Per the germline V gene, CDR1 is SEHNR and CDR2 is FQNEAQ (reference sequence). There are 13 residues in the CDR3. Deletions cut 6 bases from V and 7 bases from J, with 13 bases between. CDR3 residues: CASRGGPGNEQFF. CDR3 DNA: TGTGCCAGCAGGGGCGGGCCCGGGAATGAGCAGTTCTTC.

The chain joins TRBV20-1 to TRBJ1-1, with D unclear. The CDR3 totals 11 residues. Germline CDR1 is DFQATT and CDR2 is SNEGSKA (reference sequence). V lost 7 bases, J lost 5 bases, and 11 bases lay in between. Here the CDR3 reads CSGSGGTEAFF. As DNA, the CDR3 is TGCAGTGGGTCAGGAGGAACTGAAGCTTTCTTT.

V is TRBV19 and J is TRBJ2-5; 9 nucleotides match TRBD2. J lost 2 bases, V lost 2 bases, and 3 bases had no gene match. CDR1 LNHDA and CDR2 SQIVND come from the germline V gene (reference sequence). CDR3 length equals 15 residues. The CDR3 spells CASSISTSGQETQYF. As DNA, the CDR3 is TGTGCCAGTAGTATATCAACTAGCGGGCAAGAGACCCAGTACTTC.